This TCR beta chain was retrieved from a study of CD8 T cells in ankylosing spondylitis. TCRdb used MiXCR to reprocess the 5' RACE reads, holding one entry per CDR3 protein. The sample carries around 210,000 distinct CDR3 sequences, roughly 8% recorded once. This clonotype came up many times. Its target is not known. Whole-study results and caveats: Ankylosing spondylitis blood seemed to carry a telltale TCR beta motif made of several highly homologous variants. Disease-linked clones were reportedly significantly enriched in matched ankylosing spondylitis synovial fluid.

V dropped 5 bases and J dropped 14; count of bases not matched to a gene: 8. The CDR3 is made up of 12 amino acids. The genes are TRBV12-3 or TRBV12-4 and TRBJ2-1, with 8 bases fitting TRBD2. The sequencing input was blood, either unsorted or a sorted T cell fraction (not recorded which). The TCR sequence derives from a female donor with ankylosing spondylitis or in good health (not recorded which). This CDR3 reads CASSAGTRLEFF. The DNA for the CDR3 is TGTGCCAGCAGTGCAGGGACTAGGTTGGAGTTCTTC.